Listed below are T cell receptor beta chains from one sample, sequenced in a study of T cells in Graves' hyperthyroidism and ophthalmopathy. A single record per CDR3 protein comes from TCRdb applying MiXCR to the multiplex PCR reads. The sample shows about 570,000 distinct CDR3 sequences, around 42% of them seen only once. Sequencing used peripheral blood or thyroid tissue (not recorded which). The source of these receptors is an adult woman with Graves' disease, either hyperthyroidism or ophthalmopathy (not recorded which). Both conserved end residues are part of each CDR3. Each record gives: clone size, D gene, V gene, J gene, CDR3 DNA, CDR3 protein. The D gene is left open where the match is weak. Not every row has a clone size; where given, it reads once, few, many or a size class.

>NA|TRBD1|TRBV19|TRBJ1-6
TGCGCCAGTAGTATGGGACAGGGGGTATGCTCACCCCTCCACTTT
CASSMGQGVCSPLHF
>many|NA|TRBV20-1|TRBJ2-2
TGCAGTGCCCAATCCCCTGGACGGAACACCGGGGAGCTGTTTTTT
CSAQSPGRNTGELFF
>few|NA|TRBV20-1|TRBJ1-2
TGCAGTGCTAATTTGGGGACCGTCTATGGCTACACCTTC
CSANLGTVYGYTF
>many|NA|TRBV12-3/TRBV12-4|TRBJ1-2
TGTGCCAGCACCCAACCGGGACACAACGGCTACACCTTC
CASTQPGHNGYTF
>NA|NA|TRBV20-1|TRBJ1-1
TGCAGTGAAGGAGGCAAAGCTTTCTTT
CSEGGKAFF
>NA|NA|TRBV10-3|TRBJ2-7
TGTGCCATCAGTGAACGGATCACCTACGAGCAGTACTTC
CAISERITYEQYF
>NA|TRBD1|TRBV2|TRBJ1-2
TGTGCCAGCAGTCAACCCAGGGGGAATGGCTACACCTTC
CASSQPRGNGYTF
>many|TRBD2|TRBV7-7|TRBJ2-5
TGTGCTAGCAGCTTCACTAGCGGGGTGAAAGAGACCCAGTACTTC
CASSFTSGVKETQYF
>NA|TRBD1|TRBV7-2|TRBJ2-7
TGTGCCAGCAGCCGAAATACAGGGGTTGGGGAGCAGTACTTC
CASSRNTGVGEQYF
>many|NA|TRBV6-4|TRBJ1-6
TGTGCCAGCAGGGCGCGCGAAAATTCACCCCTCCACTTT
CASRARENSPLHF
>NA|TRBD1|TRBV7-9|TRBJ2-2
TGTGCCAGCAGCTCTAGGACAGGCCGGGGCACTGAAGCCGGGGAGCTGTTTTTT
CASSSRTGRGTEAGELFF
>once|TRBD2|TRBV29-1|TRBJ2-3
TGCAGCGTTGAAGGGGCGAGTAGCGGGAGTCCAAATACGCAGTATTTT
CSVEGASSGSPNTQYF
>NA|NA|TRBV9|TRBJ1-1
TGTGCCAGCAGCGGATCAGGGTTTAACACTGAAGCTTTCTTT
CASSGSGFNTEAFF
>NA|NA|TRBV29-1|TRBJ2-3
TGCAGCGTCCAGGCCCGTGCTAGCACAGATACGCAGTATTTT
CSVQARASTDTQYF
>few|NA|TRBV10-3|TRBJ1-6
TGTGCCATCAGTGCCCCGGGACAACTAAATTCACCCCTCCACTTT
CAISAPGQLNSPLHF
>NA|TRBD1|TRBV13|TRBJ2-5
TGTGCCAGCAGCTCCGGGACAGGGGTGGCGGGAGAGACCCAGTACTTC
CASSSGTGVAGETQYF
>NA|NA|TRBV19|TRBJ2-6
TGTGCCAGTAGTATAGGGAGTGGGGCCAACGTCCTGACTTTC
CASSIGSGANVLTF
>NA|TRBD1|TRBV29-1|TRBJ1-2
TGCAGCGCCCTACCCGGGACAGGGGGCTCGGGCTACACCTTC
CSALPGTGGSGYTF
>NA|NA|TRBV10-3|TRBJ2-5
TGTGCCATCCGGGGAGCGGACCAAGAGACCCAGTACTTC
CAIRGADQETQYF
>NA|NA|TRBV20-1|TRBJ2-6
TGCAGTGCTAGGCGCCAGACAGGGGCCAACGTCCTGACTTTC
CSARRQTGANVLTF
>NA|NA|TRBV11-1|TRBJ2-7
TGTGCCAGCAGTCCTGACAGTCGATCCAATTTCGAGCAGTACTTC
CASSPDSRSNFEQYF
>many|NA|TRBV19|TRBJ1-2
TGTGCCAGTAACGTCGGTACGAGGGGCGGCTACACCTTC
CASNVGTRGGYTF
>many|TRBD2|TRBV7-6|TRBJ2-5
TGTGCCAGCAGCCGTAGGCTAGCGGGAGCTCGAGAGACCCAGTACTTC
CASSRRLAGARETQYF
>few|NA|TRBV19|TRBJ1-2
TGTGCCAGTAGATCGACGGCTAACTATGGCTACACCTTC
CASRSTANYGYTF
>NA|TRBD1|TRBV19|TRBJ1-5
TGTGCCAGTAGCACACAGGGGGCTAACAATCAGCCCCAGCATTTT
CASSTQGANNQPQHF
>NA|TRBD2|TRBV19|TRBJ2-1
TGTGCCAGTAGTATATATACTAGCGGGAGTAATGAGCAGTTCTTC
CASSIYTSGSNEQFF
>NA|TRBD1|TRBV7-9|TRBJ1-2
TGTGCCAGCAGCTCCAGGGACAGGGCGGAGGACTTCTATGGCTACACCTTC
CASSSRDRAEDFYGYTF
>NA|NA|TRBV15|TRBJ2-2
TGTGCCACCAGCACAAACACCGGGGAGCTGTCTTGG
CATSTNTGELSW
>many|TRBD2|TRBV5-8|TRBJ2-2
TGTGCCAGCAGCTGGGGGACTAGCGGGATCGTCGGGGAGCTGTTTTTT
CASSWGTSGIVGELFF
>few|NA|TRBV29-1|TRBJ1-2
TGCAGCGTTTCTTCCGGCTACACCTTC
CSVSSGYTF
>NA|NA|TRBV7-2|TRBJ1-2
TGTGCCAGCAGCTTAGGAGGGGCCCTAAGCTACACCTTC
CASSLGGALSYTF
>NA|TRBD2|TRBV2|TRBJ2-3
TGTGCCAGCAGTGACGCTAGCGGGAGGTCCTACGGCTTGGATACGCAGTATTTT
CASSDASGRSYGLDTQYF
>few|TRBD2|TRBV28|TRBJ2-7
TGTGCCAGCAGTGTCTTAGCGGGAGGGCCCTACGAGCAGTACTTC
CASSVLAGGPYEQYF
>NA|NA|TRBV6-5|TRBJ2-7
TGTGCCAGCAGTTCTCTAGCTCGCGAGCAGTACTTC
CASSSLAREQYF
>NA|NA|TRBV4-2|TRBJ2-5
TGTGCCAGCAGCCCAGTGGGACGGAGACAAGAGACCCAGTACTTC
CASSPVGRRQETQYF
>NA|NA|TRBV15|TRBJ2-3
TGTGCCACCAGCAGAGATCCAGGGTTGGATACGCAGTATTTT
CATSRDPGLDTQYF
>NA|NA|TRBV4-1|TRBJ2-6
TGCGCCAGCAGCCAAGCGGAACCGGGGGCCAACGTCCTGACTTTC
CASSQAEPGANVLTF
>NA|NA|TRBV7-9|TRBJ1-5
TGTGCCAGCAGCTTAACCAGGGACGGCAATCAGCCCCAGCATTTT
CASSLTRDGNQPQHF
>NA|TRBD1|TRBV2|TRBJ1-2
TGTGCCAGCCGAATGGACAGGGAGAACTATGGCTACACCTTC
CASRMDRENYGYTF
>NA|NA|TRBV20-1|TRBJ1-2
TGCAGTGCTAGGGTTGAGGGGCAGGGTGGTCTTGGCTACACCTTC
CSARVEGQGGLGYTF
>NA|NA|TRBV15|TRBJ2-7
TGTGCCACCAGCAGAGATAGTCCTGACAGTCGATCCTACGAGCAGTACTTC
CATSRDSPDSRSYEQYF
>NA|TRBD1|TRBV9|TRBJ2-2
TGTGCCAGCAGCCCCGACAGGGACGGAACCGGGGAGCTGTTTTTT
CASSPDRDGTGELFF
>many|TRBD1|TRBV11-2|TRBJ2-5
TGTGCCAGCAGCGGAGGGGACAGGGGGCTCCAAGAGACCCAGTACTTC
CASSGGDRGLQETQYF
>many|NA|TRBV6-1|TRBJ1-5
TGTGCCAGCAGTGAAGGGACAGACAATCAGCCCCAGCATTTT
CASSEGTDNQPQHF
>NA|TRBD1|TRBV10-3|TRBJ2-7
TGTGCCATCAGTCAGGGGGTCTACGAGCAGTACTTC
CAISQGVYEQYF
>NA|NA|TRBV6-2/TRBV6-3|TRBJ1-2
TGTGCCAGCAGTTACAGCTCCTACACCTTC
CASSYSSYTF
>NA|TRBD2|TRBV29-1|TRBJ2-5
TGCAGCACGGCGGGAGGAGGAGAAGAGACCCAGTACTTC
CSTAGGGEETQYF
>NA|TRBD1|TRBV5-1|TRBJ2-7
TGCGCCAGCAGACCGGGACAGGGGTCCCACGAGCAGTACTTC
CASRPGQGSHEQYF
>many|NA|TRBV12-3/TRBV12-4|TRBJ2-7
TGTGCCAGCAGTTTAGACGGGGACGAGCAGTACTTC
CASSLDGDEQYF
>many|TRBD1|TRBV10-3|TRBJ2-5
TGTGCCATCAGTGGGGACCGGGACAGGGGAGAGACCCAGTACTTC
CAISGDRDRGETQYF
>few|NA|TRBV28|TRBJ1-1
TGTGCCAGCAGTGCCGCCGGATTTGAAGCTTTCTTT
CASSAAGFEAFF
>many|NA|TRBV28|TRBJ1-2
TGTGCCAGCAGTTTCGGTAATGGCTACACCTTC
CASSFGNGYTF
>many|NA|TRBV7-6|TRBJ1-6
TGTGCCAGCACCTTTAGGACGGCGACCTCCTATAATTCACCCCTCCACTTT
CASTFRTATSYNSPLHF
>NA|NA|TRBV7-8|TRBJ2-5
TGTGCCAGCAGCCCTCAGCGAAGGGCCTTGACCGGGGGCGGGATCCAGTACTTC
CASSPQRRALTGGGIQYF